One sample yielded the 8 T cell receptor beta chains listed below, sequenced in a study of PD-L1 blockade in urothelial cancer. The method was immunoSEQ multiplex PCR; TCRdb's version includes in-frame clones alone and lacks a portion of them. Of 56,000 or so clones listed, over 75% are singletons. The time point was: pretreatment peripheral blood. Specimen: PBMCs, collected around atezolizumab (anti-PD-L1) treatment. All receptors come from an older man with urothelial cancer.

This clone was picked up one time. The CDR3: CASSIGGQGRYEQYF. CDR3 nucleotides: TGTGCCAGTAGTATAGGGGGACAGGGGCGGTACGAGCAGTACTTC. This chain joins TRBV19 and TRBJ2-7; 10 nucleotides agree with TRBD1. The CDR3 is 15 residues long. J gave up 4 bases and V 1 base, and 4 bases lay outside the gene matches. Per the germline V gene, CDR1 is LNHDA and CDR2 is SQIVND (reference sequence). Looking up the rest from reference TRBV19 and TRBJ2-7 gives the full variable domain: DGGITQSPKYLFRKEGQNVTLSCEQNLNHDAMYWYRQDPGQGLRLIYYSQIVNDFQKGDIAEGYSVSREKKESFPLTVTSAQKNPTAFYLCASSIGGQGRYEQYFGPGTRLTVT.

V is TRBV27 and J is TRBJ2-7; TRBD1 matches at 8 bases. Unmatched junction bases numbered 8, after V lost 7 bases and J lost 3 bases. This CDR3 comprises 14 residues. Looked up from germline, CDR1 is MNHEY and CDR2 is SMNVEV (reference sequence). CDR3 bases: TGTGCCAGCATGGAACAGGGGGTCCACTACGAGCAGTACTTC. Translation: CASMEQGVHYEQYF.

The rearrangement links TRBV7-9 to TRBJ1-1; 7 bases map to TRBD1. Losses at the gene ends were 3 bases for V and 4 bases for J; bases not matched to a gene: 5. Germline V gene data show CDR1 as SEHNR and CDR2 as FQNEAQ (reference sequence). The CDR3 length is 14 residues. This CDR3 is CASSLEGTVTEAFF. The DNA for the CDR3 is TGTGCCAGCAGCTTGGAGGGGACAGTCACTGAAGCTTTCTTT.

Here the CDR3 DNA reads TGCGCCAGCAGCTTGGGTTTGGCAGAAGGAGCTGAAGCTTTCTTT. This codes for CASSLGLAEGAEAFF. This chain uses TRBV5-1 with TRBJ1-1; D ambiguous. Trimming removed 0 bases from V and 6 bases from J, with 15 bases in between. The germline V gene has CDR1 SGHRS and CDR2 YFSETQ. The CDR3 runs 15 residues.

The chain combines TRBV7-8 with TRBJ2-7; D may be TRBD1 (6 bases). The CDR3 loop spans 15 amino acids. V lost 3 bases to trimming and J lost 9 bases, with 21 bases between them. Germline V gene lookup returns CDR1 SGHVS and CDR2 FQNEAQ. Written as DNA, the CDR3 is TGTGCCAGCAGCTTCGACAGGAAGCAGGATGGGGGGCAGTACTTC. It is translated as CASSFDRKQDGGQYF.

V usage is TRBV6-5 and J usage is TRBJ2-3, with 9 bases fitting TRBD1. The CDR3 sequence is 13 residues long. V gave up 6 bases and J gave up 8 bases; unmatched junction bases: 6. The germline gives CDR1 MNHEY, CDR2 SVGAGI. CDR3 coding DNA: TGTGCCAGCAGAACAGGGGGCTTAGGTACGCAGTATTTT. This sequence encodes CASRTGGLGTQYF.

This chain connects TRBV6-1 to TRBJ1-1; 10 bases match TRBD1. V trimming: 2 bases; J trimming: 0 bases; junction bases outside the gene matches: 6. CDR1 MNHNS and CDR2 SASEGT come from the germline V gene. The CDR3 covers 17 residues. CDR3 coding DNA: TGTGCCAGCAGTGAAAGGGGGGACAGGGGTCTGAACACTGAAGCTTTCTTT. Encoded protein: CASSERGDRGLNTEAFF.

The CDR3 sequence: CASSYPGQIYGYTF. The CDR3 nucleotides are TGTGCCAGCAGTTACCCTGGACAGATCTATGGCTACACCTTC. The J gene is TRBJ1-2, the V gene TRBV6-6, with a possible D match to TRBD1 (6 bases). The CDR3 spans 14 residues. The V and J ends lost 2 bases and 4 bases respectively, with 11 bases between them. CDR1 and CDR2 from the germline V gene are MNHNY and SVGAGI (reference sequence).